These T cell receptor beta chains were read from a single sample in a study of blood T cells in healthy people across ages. One entry per CDR3 protein results from TCRdb running MiXCR on the 5' RACE reads. The sample yields about 670,000 distinct CDR3 sequences, 52% seen once. Sequences were obtained from blood. These receptors were obtained from an elderly woman in good health. Each CDR3 is given with its conserved first and last residue. Each record gives: D gene, clone size, V gene, J gene, CDR3 DNA, CDR3 protein. D genes are given only for firm matches. Size is omitted from some rows. Given values are once, few, many or a class for expanded clones.

D gene: TRBD2; clone size: many; V gene: TRBV18; J gene: TRBJ2-3; CDR3 DNA: TGTGCCAGCTCACTAACTCCGGGACTAGCGGGAGCCGGTGTGAATACGCAGTATTTT; CDR3 protein: CASSLTPGLAGAGVNTQYF
D gene: TRBD1; clone size: -; V gene: TRBV7-9; J gene: TRBJ1-6; CDR3 DNA: TGTGCCAGCAGCTTTGGTACGGGACAGGGGAATTCACCCCTCCACTTT; CDR3 protein: CASSFGTGQGNSPLHF
D gene: TRBD1; clone size: -; V gene: TRBV25-1; J gene: TRBJ1-2; CDR3 DNA: TGTGCCAGCAAGAGGGGACAGGACCACTATGGCTACACCTTC; CDR3 protein: CASKRGQDHYGYTF
D gene: -; clone size: many; V gene: TRBV5-1; J gene: TRBJ2-5; CDR3 DNA: TGCGCCAGTTCCCATTCGGACAGTGGGAAAGAGACCCAGTACTTC; CDR3 protein: CASSHSDSGKETQYF
D gene: TRBD2; clone size: once; V gene: TRBV7-3; J gene: TRBJ2-7; CDR3 DNA: TGTGCCAGCAGCTCCTTAGCGGGAGCAGGGTACGAGCAGTACTTC; CDR3 protein: CASSSLAGAGYEQYF
D gene: TRBD1; clone size: -; V gene: TRBV10-3; J gene: TRBJ2-7; CDR3 DNA: TGTGCCATCACCAAGACAGGGGTGGGCGAGCAGTACTTC; CDR3 protein: CAITKTGVGEQYF
D gene: TRBD2; clone size: many; V gene: TRBV4-2; J gene: TRBJ2-3; CDR3 DNA: TGTGCCAGCAGCCCAACTAGCGGGGGGGTGGAAGATACGCAGTATTTT; CDR3 protein: CASSPTSGGVEDTQYF
D gene: -; clone size: -; V gene: TRBV20-1; J gene: TRBJ2-5; CDR3 DNA: TGCAGTGCCCCTCGGGGAAAAGAGACCCAGTACTTC; CDR3 protein: CSAPRGKETQYF
D gene: -; clone size: -; V gene: TRBV12-3/TRBV12-4; J gene: TRBJ2-7; CDR3 DNA: TGTGCCAGCAGTTTCGCAGGACTACCTTCCGAGCAGTACTTC; CDR3 protein: CASSFAGLPSEQYF
D gene: -; clone size: few; V gene: TRBV15; J gene: TRBJ2-7; CDR3 DNA: TGTGCCACCAGCAGAAAACGGACTTACCACGAGCAGTACTTC; CDR3 protein: CATSRKRTYHEQYF
D gene: TRBD1; clone size: -; V gene: TRBV27; J gene: TRBJ2-3; CDR3 DNA: TGTGCCAGCAGTTTATCGGGGACAGGGGACGCAGATACGCAGTATTTT; CDR3 protein: CASSLSGTGDADTQYF
D gene: -; clone size: few; V gene: TRBV20-1; J gene: TRBJ1-1; CDR3 DNA: TGCAGTGCTAGAGTTCCGACAGGTTGGACTGAAGCTTTCTTT; CDR3 protein: CSARVPTGWTEAFF
D gene: -; clone size: few; V gene: TRBV28; J gene: TRBJ2-3; CDR3 DNA: TGTGCCACCCTCAGGGGGGGCACAGATACGCAGTATTTT; CDR3 protein: CATLRGGTDTQYF
D gene: -; clone size: -; V gene: TRBV7-9; J gene: TRBJ2-5; CDR3 DNA: TGTGCCAGCAGCTCCGGGGCGACCCAGTACTTC; CDR3 protein: CASSSGATQYF
D gene: TRBD2; clone size: -; V gene: TRBV6-5; J gene: TRBJ2-1; CDR3 DNA: TGTGCCAGTCACAGGGGACTAGCGAGAAATGAGCAGTTCTTC; CDR3 protein: CASHRGLARNEQFF
D gene: -; clone size: -; V gene: TRBV28; J gene: TRBJ2-3; CDR3 DNA: TGTGCCAGCAGTTTCCCTGCTGGTGGCACAGATACGCAGTATTTT; CDR3 protein: CASSFPAGGTDTQYF
D gene: TRBD1; clone size: -; V gene: TRBV3-1; J gene: TRBJ2-1; CDR3 DNA: TGTGCCAGCAGCCAAACCGGGACAGGGACCAATGAGCAGTTCTTC; CDR3 protein: CASSQTGTGTNEQFF
D gene: TRBD1; clone size: once; V gene: TRBV6-1; J gene: TRBJ2-5; CDR3 DNA: TGTGCCAGCAGTGAAGAGGGCAGGGGGCAAGAGACCCAGTACTTC; CDR3 protein: CASSEEGRGQETQYF
D gene: -; clone size: few; V gene: TRBV28; J gene: TRBJ2-1; CDR3 DNA: TGTGCCAGCAGTCCTCCAGGGGCCGGACAGTTCTTC; CDR3 protein: CASSPPGAGQFF
D gene: TRBD1; clone size: many; V gene: TRBV6-5; J gene: TRBJ2-1; CDR3 DNA: TGTGCCAGCAGTTACTCGACGGGACAGTATGGCAATGAGCAGTTCTTC; CDR3 protein: CASSYSTGQYGNEQFF
D gene: -; clone size: -; V gene: TRBV5-1; J gene: TRBJ2-3; CDR3 DNA: TGCGCCAGCAGCTTGGATGGGGGAGTGAGGCCAGATACGCAGTATTTT; CDR3 protein: CASSLDGGVRPDTQYF
D gene: TRBD1; clone size: few; V gene: TRBV27; J gene: TRBJ2-7; CDR3 DNA: TGTGCCAGCAGTCACGGGACAGCCTCCTACGAGCAGTACTTC; CDR3 protein: CASSHGTASYEQYF
D gene: -; clone size: once; V gene: TRBV28; J gene: TRBJ1-4; CDR3 DNA: TGTGCCAGCAGTTTAGGCCAGGAGAATGAAAAACTGTTTTTT; CDR3 protein: CASSLGQENEKLFF
D gene: -; clone size: many; V gene: TRBV10-2; J gene: TRBJ2-7; CDR3 DNA: TGCGCCAGCAGCCCTCCCAGGGTTAGCTCCTACGAGCAGTACTTC; CDR3 protein: CASSPPRVSSYEQYF
D gene: -; clone size: -; V gene: TRBV2; J gene: TRBJ2-2; CDR3 DNA: TGTGCCAGCAGTGTCAATAGAGGCCCTTCGAGGACCGGGGAGCTGTTTTTT; CDR3 protein: CASSVNRGPSRTGELFF
D gene: TRBD1; clone size: many; V gene: TRBV12-3/TRBV12-4; J gene: TRBJ2-5; CDR3 DNA: TGTGCCAGCAGCCCGACAGGGACGGAGACCCAGTACTTC; CDR3 protein: CASSPTGTETQYF
D gene: -; clone size: -; V gene: TRBV9; J gene: TRBJ2-1; CDR3 DNA: TGTGCCAGCAGCGTAGTCTGGTATCAGGACGCTGAGCAGTTCTTC; CDR3 protein: CASSVVWYQDAEQFF
D gene: -; clone size: many; V gene: TRBV20-1; J gene: TRBJ2-3; CDR3 DNA: TGCAGTGCTAGAGGGCCCCTCGATACGCAGTATTTT; CDR3 protein: CSARGPLDTQYF
D gene: TRBD1; clone size: once; V gene: TRBV12-3/TRBV12-4; J gene: TRBJ2-1; CDR3 DNA: TGTGCCAGCAGAGACGACAGGGGGCCTTATAATGAGCAGTTCTTC; CDR3 protein: CASRDDRGPYNEQFF
D gene: -; clone size: many; V gene: TRBV7-9; J gene: TRBJ1-2; CDR3 DNA: TGTGCCAGCAGCTTAAACACCTTTCCCTATGGCTACACCTTC; CDR3 protein: CASSLNTFPYGYTF
D gene: TRBD1; clone size: -; V gene: TRBV7-2; J gene: TRBJ2-7; CDR3 DNA: TGTGCCAGCACCCCGGCTCAACAGGGGGTTTCCTACGAGCAGTACTTC; CDR3 protein: CASTPAQQGVSYEQYF
D gene: TRBD1; clone size: -; V gene: TRBV6-6; J gene: TRBJ1-2; CDR3 DNA: TGTGCCAGCAGTACAAACCTGGACAGGGGACATGGCTACACCTTC; CDR3 protein: CASSTNLDRGHGYTF
D gene: TRBD1; clone size: once; V gene: TRBV20-1; J gene: TRBJ2-1; CDR3 DNA: TGCAGTGCTCCGGGACAGGGACGGTACGAGCAGTTCTTC; CDR3 protein: CSAPGQGRYEQFF
D gene: TRBD2; clone size: -; V gene: TRBV12-3/TRBV12-4; J gene: TRBJ2-6; CDR3 DNA: TGTGCCAGCAGTTTGCCGCGGGGGGGCTCTGGGGCCAACGTCCTGACTTTC; CDR3 protein: CASSLPRGGSGANVLTF
D gene: -; clone size: -; V gene: TRBV28; J gene: TRBJ1-2; CDR3 DNA: TGTGCCGCCGCAGATGCAACGGGAGCTTCTAACTATGGCTACACCTTC; CDR3 protein: CAAADATGASNYGYTF
D gene: TRBD1; clone size: -; V gene: TRBV10-3; J gene: TRBJ2-1; CDR3 DNA: TGTGCCATCAGTGACGGGACAGGGTCGATACATGAGCAGTTCTTC; CDR3 protein: CAISDGTGSIHEQFF
D gene: -; clone size: -; V gene: TRBV7-9; J gene: TRBJ2-1; CDR3 DNA: TGTGCCAGCAGTCTCCTCCTGGGGTTACCCAATGAGCAGTTCTTC; CDR3 protein: CASSLLLGLPNEQFF
D gene: TRBD2; clone size: -; V gene: TRBV20-1; J gene: TRBJ2-7; CDR3 DNA: TGCAGTGCTATTAGGACTAGCTCCCACGAGCAGTACTTC; CDR3 protein: CSAIRTSSHEQYF
D gene: -; clone size: -; V gene: TRBV28; J gene: TRBJ2-1; CDR3 DNA: TGTGCCAGCAGTCACCGTCCAGGGCTGAACAATGAGCAGTTCTTC; CDR3 protein: CASSHRPGLNNEQFF
D gene: TRBD2; clone size: -; V gene: TRBV24-1; J gene: TRBJ2-1; CDR3 DNA: TGTGCCACCAGTGATTGGGGGACTAGCGGGAGACCTTACAATGAGCAGTTCTTC; CDR3 protein: CATSDWGTSGRPYNEQFF
D gene: -; clone size: many; V gene: TRBV30; J gene: TRBJ1-2; CDR3 DNA: TGTGCCTGGAGTGGTCCCTTGACAAGCAGCGGCTACACCTTC; CDR3 protein: CAWSGPLTSSGYTF
D gene: -; clone size: -; V gene: TRBV4-3; J gene: TRBJ2-5; CDR3 DNA: TGCGCCAGCAGCCAAGAACTGGTAGAAGAGACCCAGTACTTC; CDR3 protein: CASSQELVEETQYF
D gene: -; clone size: -; V gene: TRBV5-1; J gene: TRBJ2-2; CDR3 DNA: TGCGCCAGCAGCTTGGAGGAGGGAAACACCGGGGAGCTGTTTTTT; CDR3 protein: CASSLEEGNTGELFF
D gene: -; clone size: -; V gene: TRBV7-9; J gene: TRBJ2-7; CDR3 DNA: TGTGCCAGCAGCTTAGAAATTGGCGGGACCTACGAGCAGTACTTC; CDR3 protein: CASSLEIGGTYEQYF
D gene: TRBD1; clone size: once; V gene: TRBV18; J gene: TRBJ2-7; CDR3 DNA: TGTGCCAGCTCACACGGGACAGTCTCAAGCTCCTACGAGCAGTACTTC; CDR3 protein: CASSHGTVSSSYEQYF
D gene: TRBD1; clone size: many; V gene: TRBV7-8; J gene: TRBJ2-5; CDR3 DNA: TGTGCCAGCAGCCCATGGACAGGGGACCAAGAGACCCAGTACTTC; CDR3 protein: CASSPWTGDQETQYF
D gene: TRBD1; clone size: few; V gene: TRBV5-1; J gene: TRBJ2-7; CDR3 DNA: TGCGCCAGCAGCCCCTTCACAGGGGGGCCTTCCTACGAGCAGTACTTC; CDR3 protein: CASSPFTGGPSYEQYF
D gene: TRBD2; clone size: many; V gene: TRBV20-1; J gene: TRBJ2-1; CDR3 DNA: TGCAGTGCTAGAGTTGGGGTCTCGGGACTAGCGGGACCCCACCGCCTCAATGAGCAGTTCTTC; CDR3 protein: CSARVGVSGLAGPHRLNEQFF
D gene: TRBD1; clone size: -; V gene: TRBV20-1; J gene: TRBJ2-3; CDR3 DNA: TGCAGTGCTAGAGAAACAGGGGGGAGCACAGATACGCAGTATTTT; CDR3 protein: CSARETGGSTDTQYF
D gene: TRBD1; clone size: -; V gene: TRBV5-1; J gene: TRBJ2-3; CDR3 DNA: TGCGCCAGCAACCCGGACAGGAAATACACAGATACGCAGTATTTT; CDR3 protein: CASNPDRKYTDTQYF
D gene: -; clone size: many; V gene: TRBV7-2; J gene: TRBJ1-4; CDR3 DNA: TGTGCCAGCAGCCTATGGGGCCCGACGGGAAAACTGTTTTTT; CDR3 protein: CASSLWGPTGKLFF
D gene: TRBD2; clone size: -; V gene: TRBV4-1; J gene: TRBJ2-7; CDR3 DNA: TGCGCCAGCAGCCAGGCTCCGGGACTAGCAGTCCACGAGCAGTACTTC; CDR3 protein: CASSQAPGLAVHEQYF
D gene: -; clone size: -; V gene: TRBV5-1; J gene: TRBJ1-1; CDR3 DNA: TGCGCCAGCAGCGTAGGGACCCCCCACCCCACTGAAGCTTTCTTT; CDR3 protein: CASSVGTPHPTEAFF
D gene: TRBD1; clone size: once; V gene: TRBV6-1; J gene: TRBJ1-3; CDR3 DNA: TGTGCCAGCAGCGACAGGGACTTCGGAAACACCATATATTTT; CDR3 protein: CASSDRDFGNTIYF